These T cell receptor beta chains were read from a single sample in a study of shared clonotypes between healthy human individuals. Repertoires were generated with immunoSEQ multiplex PCR, while TCRdb's copy carries only in-frame clones and drops some. Of roughly 1 million clones listed, 60% to 80% were seen once; the top ten hold about 1.5%. Sequences were obtained from memory CD4+ T cells sorted from blood. The receptors originated from a man younger than 35 in good health. CDR3s include the opening cysteine and the closing phenylalanine or tryptophan. Each record gives: J gene, V gene, D gene, clone size, CDR3 DNA, CDR3 protein. D genes are given only for firm matches. The size field is filled for only some rows; it gives once, few, many or a size class.

>TRBJ2-1|TRBV30|NA|NA
TGTGCCTACGATCGGACGCCGGATGAGCAGTTCTTC
CAYDRTPDEQFF
>TRBJ1-2|TRBV5-1|NA|NA
TGCGCCAGCAGCGCCGAAGGCCGAAGCTACACCTTC
CASSAEGRSYTF
>TRBJ1-1|TRBV27|NA|NA
TGTGCCAACACCGAGACCCAGAACACTGAAGCTTTCTTT
CANTETQNTEAFF
>TRBJ2-5|TRBV11-2|TRBD2|NA
TGTGCCAGCAGCTTGCTCCCGCTAGCGGGAGCGGAGACCCAGTACTTC
CASSLLPLAGAETQYF
>TRBJ2-3|TRBV11-2|TRBD1|NA
TGTGCCAGCAGCTATGGACAGGGGCCTAGCACAGATACGCAGTATTTT
CASSYGQGPSTDTQYF
>TRBJ2-7|TRBV10-1|NA|NA
TGCGCCAGCAGCGAGACAGCCCTTGGGTCCTACGAGCAGTACTTC
CASSETALGSYEQYF
>TRBJ2-5|TRBV5-3|NA|NA
TGTGCCAGAAGCTTGGTGGGGACCCAGTACTTC
CARSLVGTQYF
>TRBJ1-1|TRBV16|NA|NA
TGTGCCAGCAGCCGGATGAGGAACACTGAAGCTTTCTTT
CASSRMRNTEAFF
>TRBJ2-4|TRBV7-2|NA|once
TGTGCCAGCAGCCTCTCACAAGACGGCATTCAGTACTTC
CASSLSQDGIQYF
>TRBJ2-2|TRBV5-1|TRBD1|NA
TGCGCCAGCAGCCCGCGACAGGGAAACACCGGGGAGCTGTTTTTT
CASSPRQGNTGELFF
>TRBJ1-5|TRBV6-6|NA|NA
TGTGCCAGCAGTTCCAGGGGTGGGAGTCAGCCCCAGCATTTT
CASSSRGGSQPQHF
>TRBJ1-4|TRBV19|NA|NA
TGTGCCAGTATGGGACAAGGACCCGAAAAACTGTTTTTT
CASMGQGPEKLFF
>TRBJ2-2|TRBV11-2|TRBD2|NA
TGTGCCAGCAGCTTGGGACTAGCGACCACCGGGGAGCTGTTTTTT
CASSLGLATTGELFF
>TRBJ1-1|TRBV6-5|NA|NA
TGTGCCAGCAGTTACAGGGAGGGGAACACTGAAGCTTTCTTT
CASSYREGNTEAFF
>TRBJ2-5|TRBV5-1|NA|NA
TGCGCCAGCAGCCGCGGCGGGCTGCAAGAGACCCAGTACTTC
CASSRGGLQETQYF
>TRBJ2-1|TRBV7-2|NA|NA
TGTGCCAGCAGCCCAACAGGGAGCATGTACAATGAGCAGTTCTTC
CASSPTGSMYNEQFF
>TRBJ2-5|TRBV5-1|NA|few
TGCGCCAGCGAGGGGGAGGGGCGCATCGAGGGGACCCAGTACTTC
CASEGEGRIEGTQYF
>TRBJ2-7|TRBV5-1|TRBD1|NA
TGCGCCAGCAGCTTTGGAGGGACAGGGGGCTTCGAGCAGTACTTC
CASSFGGTGGFEQYF
>TRBJ2-2|TRBV7-2|NA|NA
TGTGCCAGCAGCATTGGGATGCCTCAGTCCACCGGGGAGCTGTTTTTT
CASSIGMPQSTGELFF
>TRBJ2-5|TRBV6-6|NA|NA
TGTGCCAGCAGTTACTTTAGCAGTGAGACCCAGTACTTC
CASSYFSSETQYF
>TRBJ1-1|TRBV7-9|TRBD1|NA
TGTGCCAGCAGCGCCGGACAGGGTCTGGACACTGAAGCTTTCTTT
CASSAGQGLDTEAFF
>TRBJ1-5|TRBV19|NA|NA
TGTGCCAGTAGTATAGTAGCAGGGTTTAGCAATCAGCCCCAGCATTTT
CASSIVAGFSNQPQHF
>TRBJ2-1|TRBV7-9|NA|NA
TGTGCCAGCAGCTTTTGGGCGGGAACACTCTTCGGCAATGAGCAGTTCTTC
CASSFWAGTLFGNEQFF
>TRBJ1-4|TRBV2|TRBD1|NA
TGTGCCAGCACTGTTGGGACAGTAATGAGTGAAAAACTGTTTTTT
CASTVGTVMSEKLFF
>TRBJ2-2|TRBV30|NA|NA
TGTGCCTGGAGTGGGGGGGGCGTAAGGACCGGGGAGCTGTTTTTT
CAWSGGGVRTGELFF
>TRBJ1-3|TRBV4-1|NA|NA
TGCGCCAGCAGCCAATCCACAGGTCCCACTGGAAACACCATATATTTT
CASSQSTGPTGNTIYF
>TRBJ1-2|TRBV5-1|TRBD1|few
TGCGCCAGCAGCTTGAAGGGGGCCGAGGGTGGCTACACCTTC
CASSLKGAEGGYTF
>TRBJ2-7|TRBV20-1|NA|NA
TGCAGCTGCAGGACAGCCTACGAGCAGTACTTC
CSCRTAYEQYF